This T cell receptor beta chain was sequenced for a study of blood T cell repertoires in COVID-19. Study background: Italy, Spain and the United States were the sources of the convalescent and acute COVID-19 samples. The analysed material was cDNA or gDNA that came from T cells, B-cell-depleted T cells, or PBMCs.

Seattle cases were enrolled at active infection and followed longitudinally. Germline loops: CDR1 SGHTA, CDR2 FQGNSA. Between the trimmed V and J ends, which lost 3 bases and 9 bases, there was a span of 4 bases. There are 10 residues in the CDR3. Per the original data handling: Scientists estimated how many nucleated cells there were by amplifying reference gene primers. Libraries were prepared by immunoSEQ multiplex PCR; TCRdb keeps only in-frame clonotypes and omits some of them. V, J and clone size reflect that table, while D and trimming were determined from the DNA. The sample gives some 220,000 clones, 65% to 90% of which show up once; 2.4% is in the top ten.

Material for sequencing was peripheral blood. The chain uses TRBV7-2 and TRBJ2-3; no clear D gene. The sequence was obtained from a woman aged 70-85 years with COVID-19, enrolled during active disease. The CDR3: CASSFVTQYF. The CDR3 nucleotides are TGTGCCAGCAGCTTTGTAACGCAGTATTTT. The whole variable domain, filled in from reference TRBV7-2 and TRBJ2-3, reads GAGVSQSPSNKVTEKGKDVELRCDPISGHTALYWYRQSLGQGLEFLIYFQGNSAPDKSGLPSDRFSAERTGGSVSTLTIQRTQQEDSAVYLCASSFVTQYFGPGTRLTVL.